The clone carrying this T cell receptor (beta chain) showed up just once. As yet, its antigen is unknown. Germline V lookup: CDR1 SGHDT, CDR2 YYEEEE. The CDR3 covers 16 residues. Trimming cost V 4 bases and J 0 bases, with 13 bases left between them. Primers included in the PCR were 60 Vbeta and 13 Jbeta primers. Using immunoSEQ multiplex PCR, the repertoire was profiled, and TCRdb retains in-frame clones only, with some absent. The sample consists of 170,000 or so clones, under 80% of them appearing once. The source of the sample is a study of cytomegalovirus exposure and HLA in healthy donors. Whole-study findings and limits: Because they were indistinguishable, some V segments, including TRBV6-2 and TRBV6-3, were excluded. Follow-up analysis later connected one missense variant in DCLRE1C with trimming of TCR beta V- and J-genes. In vitro assays verified that three CMV-associated chains recognized CMV antigens specifically.

The chain uses TRBV5-6 and TRBJ2-2; D is undetermined. Sequences were obtained from PBMCs. The clonotype originates from a woman between 45 and 65 years old in good health and CMV-seropositive. The CDR3 loop is CASSPLTLANTGELFF. CDR3 nucleotides: TGTGCCAGCAGCCCCTTGACGCTAGCGAACACCGGGGAGCTGTTTTTT.